The 20 T cell receptor beta chains listed next were all sequenced from one sample in a study of post-analysis software for immune sequencing data (dated by TCRdb to about 2015). The library was generated by PCR. The sample was run on an Illumina HiSeq 2500. To reduce PCR and sequencing biases, unique molecular identifiers were incorporated into the TCR beta cDNA libraries. Through fastp at Q25 and MiXCR, TCRdb rebuilt clones from the public reads, retaining in-frame beta chains. Rows with one shared CDR3 protein collapse into an entry with the most common genes and DNA. A total of 820,000 or so distinct CDR3 sequences appear in this sample, about 57% of them only once. Clones ranked in the top ten supply approximately 4.4% of the sample. Study-wide findings and limitations: Patients showed significantly higher frequencies than controls for several TRBV segments, among them TRBV5-6, TRBV5-1 and TRBV20-1.

These receptors have no identified antigens. The material sequenced was blood. The source is a girl aged 5-17 years with multiple sclerosis.

This clonotype turned up a few times. The chain joins TRBV4-1 to TRBJ2-1, with no clear D. From germline, CDR1 is MGHRA and CDR2 YSYEKL. The CDR3 spans 17 residues. V was cut by 1 base and J by 1 base, with 14 bases left in between. DNA for the CDR3: TGCGCCAGCAGCCAAGGGATATGGGCGGAGTCCTACAATGAGCAGTTCTTC. It encodes CASSQGIWAESYNEQFF.

This chain uses TRBV5-1 with TRBJ2-5; D is perhaps TRBD2 (5 bases). The J call may not be correct, given that the DNA end is closer to TRBJ2-7. CDR1 SGHRS and CDR2 YFSETQ come from the germline V gene. The CDR3 contains 18 residues. The CDR3 loop is CASSLSSSRRAIGNEQYF. Here the CDR3 DNA reads TGCGCCAGCAGCTTGTCCTCTAGTAGGCGGGCCATCGGCAACGAGCAGTACTTC.

V usage is TRBV7-3 and J usage is TRBJ2-7; D gene uncertain. Matching the DNA end better, TRBJ2-1 makes the J call doubtful. Looked up from germline, CDR1 is SGHTA and CDR2 is FQGTGA. This CDR3 comprises 15 residues. CDR3 nucleotide sequence: TGTGCCAGCAGCTTAAGGTTGGGAAACAACAATGAGCAGTTCTTC. It yields the protein CASSLRLGNNNEQFF.

The V and J genes are TRBV5-5 and TRBJ1-1, with 8 bases matching TRBD1. The CDR3 totals 18 residues. V dropped 1 base and J dropped 2; count of bases not matched to a gene: 13. Germline assignment: CDR1 SGHKS and CDR2 YYEKEE (reference sequence). CDR3 nucleotide sequence: TGTGCCAGCAGCTTGTATTCCTGGACGACAGGGGTAAACACTGAAGCTTTCTTT. Its translation: CASSLYSWTTGVNTEAFF.

The CDR3 bases are TGCAGTGCTACAACAACTAATGAAAAACTGTTTTTT. Translation: CSATTTNEKLFF. The chain uses TRBV20-1 and TRBJ1-4, with D unclear. Trimming removed 4 bases from V and 0 bases from J, with 3 bases in between. The CDR3 sequence is 12 residues long. The germline gives CDR1 DFQATT, CDR2 SNEGSKA (reference sequence).

In this sample, this clonotype turned up a few times. V and J are TRBV15 and TRBJ1-5; the D is unclear. The V end lost 3 bases, the J end lost 5 bases, and 8 bases lay between the germline ends. The CDR3 totals 13 residues. The germline V gene has CDR1 LNHNV and CDR2 YYDKDF (reference sequence). CDR3 in DNA: TGTGCCACCAGCAGTCATGTGGATCAGCCCCAGCATTTT. Protein product: CATSSHVDQPQHF.

This clonotype occurred a few times. The rearrangement joins TRBV7-9 to TRBJ2-5, with a tentative D call TRBD1 (7 bases). The CDR3 totals 16 residues. Deletions cut 5 bases from V and 5 bases from J, with 21 bases between. Germline CDR1 is SEHNR and CDR2 is FQNEAQ (reference sequence). CDR3 DNA: TGTGCCAGCAGCCCCGCGGGACTCTCCAGGGGGGAGACCCAGTACTTC. This sequence encodes CASSPAGLSRGETQYF.

The chain joins TRBV12-3 or TRBV12-4 to TRBJ1-5, with unresolved D. The CDR3 is 13 amino acids. Trimming pared 5 bases from V and 5 bases from J, leaving 10 bases between. The CDR3 region is CASSGPPYQPQHF. The CDR3 DNA reads as TGTGCCAGCAGTGGACCGCCATATCAGCCCCAGCATTTT.

This chain joins TRBV15 and TRBJ2-3; 8 nucleotides line up with TRBD1. This CDR3 spans 15 amino acids. CDR1 and CDR2 (germline): LNHNV, YYDKDF (reference sequence). With 3 bases clipped from V and 6 bases from J, the junction kept 8 bases outside the gene matches. CDR3 sequence: CATSSSGQASDTQYF. The CDR3 nucleotides are TGTGCCACCAGCAGTTCGGGACAGGCGAGTGATACGCAGTATTTT.

This rearrangement joins TRBV5-1 to TRBJ2-7, with 7 nucleotides matching TRBD1. J was trimmed by 1 base and V by 8 bases; bases with no gene match: 9. Looked up from germline, CDR1 is SGHRS and CDR2 is YFSETQ. There are 14 residues in the CDR3. The CDR3 region has the DNA TGCGCCAGTTCTGGGACAGCACCTTCCTACGAGCAGTACTTC. Amino acids: CASSGTAPSYEQYF.

The J gene is TRBJ2-2, the V gene TRBV20-1, with 11 bases matching TRBD2. Unmatched junction bases numbered 5, after V lost 2 bases and J lost 0 bases. The CDR3 has 17 amino acids. CDR1 and CDR2 (germline): DFQATT, SNEGSKA (reference sequence). CDR3 nucleotides: TGCAGTGCTAGAACAACTAGCGGGGGCTCGAACACCGGGGAGCTGTTTTTT. Encoded protein: CSARTTSGGSNTGELFF.

This chain connects TRBV29-1 to TRBJ1-1, with D unclear. CDR1 and CDR2 (germline): SQVTM, ANQGSEA. The V end was cut by 6 bases, the J end by 4 bases, with 12 bases between. The CDR3 is 12 residues long. The chain's CDR3 is CSVNGLVTEAFF. The CDR3 DNA reads as TGCAGCGTGAATGGCTTGGTCACTGAAGCTTTCTTT.

This clonotype was detected only a few times. The rearrangement joins TRBV20-1 to TRBJ1-5; possible D gene TRBD1, 6 bases. Per germline, CDR1 DFQATT and CDR2 SNEGSKA (reference sequence). V lost 2 bases, J lost 2 bases, and 16 bases lay in between. The CDR3 length is 16 residues. The CDR3 reads CSARRDTQWGNQPQHF. DNA for the CDR3: TGCAGTGCTAGAAGGGACACCCAGTGGGGCAATCAGCCCCAGCATTTT.

The V gene is TRBV15, the J gene TRBJ2-1; perhaps TRBD2 as D (5 bases). CDR1 LNHNV and CDR2 YYDKDF come from the germline V gene (reference sequence). The CDR3 has 15 residues. V was clipped by 0 bases and J by 7 bases, with 13 bases between them. CDR3 sequence (DNA): TGTGCCACCAGCAGAGATCGGAGGAGCGGTAATGAGCAGTTCTTC. It is translated as CATSRDRRSGNEQFF.

This chain links TRBV6-6 with TRBJ1-3; a possible D gene is TRBD1 (5 bases). The CDR3 sequence is 16 residues long. With 2 bases removed from V and 0 bases from J, the gap between germline ends came to 11 bases. Germline lookup yields CDR1 MNHNY and CDR2 SVGAGI (reference sequence). Here the CDR3 DNA reads TGTGCCAGCAGTTACGGCACAGGAAACTCTGGAAACACCATATATTTT. This sequence encodes CASSYGTGNSGNTIYF.

Of note for this clonotype: This may stem from a read error, because a much larger clone lies one nucleotide away. The conserved closing phenylalanine or tryptophan is absent in this CDR3, likely reflecting a read error. This rearrangement joins TRBV3-1 to TRBJ2-2; D remains unclear. Germline V lookup: CDR1 LGHDT, CDR2 YNNKEL (reference sequence). V was shortened by 4 bases and J by 4 bases, with 10 bases between the two germline ends. This CDR3 comprises 14 residues. Here the CDR3 reads CASSRGQTTGELFL. CDR3 bases: TGTGCCAGCAGCCGAGGTCAGACCACCGGGGAGCTGTTTTTG.

The chain uses TRBV29-1 and TRBJ2-1, with TRBD2 identical over 8 bases. The CDR3 is made up of 12 amino acids. Unmatched junction bases numbered 4, after V lost 5 bases and J lost 7 bases. The germline V gene encodes CDR1 SQVTM and CDR2 ANQGSEA. The CDR3 nucleotides read TGCAGCGTTTCTGGGACTAGGAATGAGCAGTTCTTC. Its translation: CSVSGTRNEQFF.

V gene TRBV5-6 combines with J gene TRBJ2-7; D tentatively reads TRBD1 or TRBD2 (5 bases each). CDR3 length: 15 amino acids. The germline V gene has CDR1 SGHDT and CDR2 YYEEEE. Trimming left V 5 bases short and J 0 bases short, with 15 bases between. The CDR3 sequence is CASRSQGPLSYEQYF. CDR3 sequence (DNA): TGTGCCAGCAGATCCCAGGGACCGCTCTCCTACGAGCAGTACTTC. Filled out from reference TRBV5-6 and TRBJ2-7, the complete variable domain reads DAGVTQSPTHLIKTRGQQVTLRCSPKSGHDTVSWYQQALGQGPQFIFQYYEEEERQRGNFPDRFSGHQFPNYSSELNVNALLLGDSALYLCASRSQGPLSYEQYFGPGTRLTVT.

This clonotype was seen a few times. The CDR3 DNA reads TGTGCCAGCAGTCAACGGGACAGGGGACTCTACGAGCAGTACTTC. Its protein is CASSQRDRGLYEQYF. The rearrangement joins TRBV6-6 to TRBJ2-4; 10 bases fit TRBD1. The DNA end lines up better with TRBJ2-7; the J call may be wrong. The CDR3 is made up of 15 amino acids. Germline CDR1 and CDR2: MNHNY and SVGAGI (reference sequence).

This sequence joins TRBV3-1 and TRBJ2-1; TRBD1 matches 8 bases. CDR3 length: 15 residues. J gave up 6 bases and V 0 bases, and 4 bases lay outside the gene matches. Germline V gene sequence: CDR1 LGHDT, CDR2 YNNKEL (reference sequence). The CDR3 loop is CASSQDQGAFNEQFF. CDR3 DNA sequence: TGTGCCAGCAGCCAAGACCAGGGGGCGTTCAATGAGCAGTTCTTC.